The next 8 T cell receptor beta chains were all read from a single sample in a study of blood T cell repertoires in COVID-19. Produced via immunoSEQ multiplex PCR; TCRdb's table is partial and in-frame only. Seen here are about 160,000 clones, around three quarters observed once, and the top ten hold around 8.1%. The specimen was peripheral blood. Every receptor here comes from a man aged 55 to 70 with acute or convalescent COVID-19.

The chain joins TRBV6-2 or TRBV6-3 to TRBJ1-2; D call uncertain. Looked up from germline, CDR1 is MNHEY and CDR2 is SVGEGT. Between the trimmed V and J ends, which lost 0 bases and 4 bases, there was a span of 9 bases. The CDR3 runs 14 residues. The DNA of the CDR3 is TGTGCCAGCAGTTACTCGCAGGATGGCTATGGCTACACCTTC. This encodes CASSYSQDGYGYTF.

The chain joins TRBV2 to TRBJ1-3, with 9 positions matching TRBD1. This CDR3 spans 14 amino acids. The germline V gene encodes CDR1 SNHLY and CDR2 FYNNEI. V gave up 7 bases and J gave up 7 bases; unmatched junction bases: 8. The CDR3 nucleotides are TGTGCCAGCATCACTAGGGGGACAGGGAACACCATATATTTT. Amino acids: CASITRGTGNTIYF.

This clone was observed a handful of times. This chain links TRBV5-1 with TRBJ2-7; no clear D. This CDR3 contains 15 residues. V lost 4 bases to trimming and J lost 4 bases, with 18 bases between them. Germline loops: CDR1 SGHRS, CDR2 YFSETQ. The CDR3 DNA follows: TGCGCCAGCAGCCTTCAGGAAGGCGTTCCGTACGAGCAGTACTTC. As protein: CASSLQEGVPYEQYF.

This chain connects TRBV6-5 to TRBJ2-7; 12 bases agree with TRBD1. V gave up 7 bases and J gave up 4 bases; unmatched junction bases: 8. The CDR3 runs 15 residues. Looked up from germline, CDR1 is MNHEY and CDR2 is SVGAGI. The CDR3 protein is CASKGTGGGVYEQYF. For the CDR3, the DNA is TGTGCCAGCAAAGGGACAGGGGGCGGAGTTTACGAGCAGTACTTC.

The J gene is TRBJ1-1, the V gene TRBV7-3; TRBD1 aligns across 7 bases. The CDR3 sequence is 12 residues long. The J segment lost 9 bases and the V segment lost 1 base, leaving 2 bases of the junction unmatched. The germline V gene encodes CDR1 SGHTA and CDR2 FQGTGA. CDR3 residues: CASSLRQGQAFF. The CDR3 DNA follows: TGTGCCAGCAGCTTAAGACAGGGCCAAGCTTTCTTT.

CDR3 in amino acids: CASSRGTSGGSYEQYF. The CDR3 DNA reads as TGTGCCAGCAGCCGAGGGACTAGCGGGGGGTCCTACGAGCAGTACTTC. The chain joins TRBV4-2 to TRBJ2-7; TRBD2 matches 15 bases. The germline CDR1 and CDR2 sequences are LGHNA and YNFKEQ. The CDR3 consists of 16 residues. The ends lost 4 bases at V and 1 base at J; junction bases unmatched: 2.

In its sample, this clone was seen a few times. The chain employs TRBV19 and TRBJ2-3, with 7 bases fitting TRBD2. Trimming removed 5 bases from V and 6 bases from J; junction bases left unmatched: 14. Germline loops: CDR1 LNHDA, CDR2 SQIVND (reference sequence). This CDR3 has 16 amino acids. CDR3 sequence (DNA): TGTGCCAGTAGTGGGGGGTTGGGAGGGGCACGGGATACGCAGTATTTT. It codes for CASSGGLGGARDTQYF.

This clone was seen only a few times. The CDR3 DNA reads as TGTGCCTGGCGTGCGGAGACCCAGTACTTC. Its translation is CAWRAETQYF. The rearrangement links TRBV30 to TRBJ2-5; D gene unclear. CDR1 and CDR2 (germline): GTSNPN, SVGIG (reference sequence). The CDR3 covers 10 residues. Deletions cut 5 bases from V and 5 bases from J, with 6 bases between.